The subject of this entry is one TCR beta chain. The antigen remains undetermined. Using approximately 200 ng DNA, tens of thousands of T cell genomes, the sorted-subset replicate PCRs were run. Study processing details: As immunoSEQ supplied junction-only sequences (without quality scores), filtering differed. Measured with immunoSEQ multiplex PCR; TCRdb has only the in-frame clones, and not every one. Clonal size and the V and J genes are those of that table, whereas D and trimming came from the DNA. This table has about 1 million clones, about 75% appearing once. The data stem from a study of shared clonotypes between healthy human individuals. The overall study: Three plates each covered CD4 naive and memory; CD8 naive two, CD8 memory one. General study results and limits: Generally, estimated richness proved larger in naive subsets than it did in memory subsets.

Trimming at V came to 1 base and at J to 3 bases, leaving 8 bases not matched to a gene. This CDR3 spans 16 amino acids. The germline V gene has CDR1 GTSNPN and CDR2 SVGIG (reference sequence). Sequencing was done on a sample of memory CD4+ T cells sorted from blood. Subset defined: CD45RA-negative fraction. The sequence was collected from a man aged 18 to 29 in good health. This chain links TRBV30 with TRBJ2-2; TRBD1 matches 7 bases. The CDR3 DNA follows: TGTGCCTGGAGTGACCAAAGGCAGGGGGACACCGGGGAGCTGTTTTTT. It yields the protein CAWSDQRQGDTGELFF.